This T cell receptor beta chain was observed in a study of cytomegalovirus exposure and HLA in healthy donors. Study details: Researchers previously reported finding 117 million unique TCR beta sequences from about 170 million T cells.

Deletions cut 0 bases from V and 8 bases from J, with 6 bases between. The CDR3 covers 13 residues. In germline, CDR1 is SGHRS, CDR2 YFSETQ. PCR employed 60 Vbeta and 13 Jbeta primers. Data came from immunoSEQ multiplex PCR; TCRdb stores just in-frame clones and leaves some out. The top ten clones hold 1.5% to 2.5% of a sample with some 110,000 clones, 76% of them seen once. This clonotype was obtained from a man in his fifties in good health and CMV-seronegative. The chain is built from TRBV5-1 and TRBJ1-6; D is possibly TRBD1 (5 bases). Material: PBMCs. The CDR3 region has the DNA TGCGCCAGCAGCTTGGGCAGGGATTCACCCCTCCACTTT. Its protein product is CASSLGRDSPLHF.